Listed below are T cell receptor beta chains from one sample, sequenced in a study of blood T cell repertoires in COVID-19. Profiling relied on immunoSEQ multiplex PCR, and the TCRdb table lists in-frame clones only, not all of them. This sample has about 76,000 clones, with 87% found just once. Input material: peripheral blood. These receptors all come from a man aged 25-45 years with acute or convalescent COVID-19. The CDR3 runs from the conserved cysteine through the conserved F or W. A D gene is named only where the DNA matches it firmly. Rows may omit the clone size; those that give it use once, few, many or a size class.

v_call: TRBV6-1
j_call: TRBJ1-6
clone_size: NA
d_call: NA
cdr3_nt: TGTGCCAGCAGTGAAAGACCGTGGGAGGAATCACCCCTCCACTTT
cdr3_aa: CASSERPWEESPLHF

v_call: TRBV7-9
j_call: TRBJ2-1
clone_size: NA
d_call: TRBD2
cdr3_nt: TGTGCCAGCAGCCCGTCGACTAGCGGGACCTACAATGAGCAGTTCTTC
cdr3_aa: CASSPSTSGTYNEQFF

v_call: TRBV30
j_call: TRBJ2-7
clone_size: NA
d_call: TRBD1
cdr3_nt: TGTGCCTGGAGCTTGGGACAGGATCTTTACTACGAGCAGTACTTC
cdr3_aa: CAWSLGQDLYYEQYF

v_call: TRBV6-2/TRBV6-3
j_call: TRBJ2-5
clone_size: NA
d_call: NA
cdr3_nt: TGTGCCAGCAGTTACGGGGGGAGTCAAGAGACCCAGTACTTC
cdr3_aa: CASSYGGSQETQYF

v_call: TRBV19
j_call: TRBJ2-1
clone_size: NA
d_call: NA
cdr3_nt: TGTGCCAGTAGTATTACTAGCCCAAATGAGCAGTTCTTC
cdr3_aa: CASSITSPNEQFF

v_call: TRBV28
j_call: TRBJ2-1
clone_size: NA
d_call: TRBD2
cdr3_nt: TGTGCCAGCAGTTTCGGGGGGACGGAGAGCAATGAGCAGTTCTTC
cdr3_aa: CASSFGGTESNEQFF

v_call: TRBV10-1
j_call: TRBJ2-7
clone_size: once
d_call: TRBD1
cdr3_nt: TGCGCCAGCAGTGAAAATCCAGGGGGCCATCTAGGTCGGTACTTC
cdr3_aa: CASSENPGGHLGRYF

v_call: TRBV5-1
j_call: TRBJ1-2
clone_size: once
d_call: TRBD1
cdr3_nt: TGCGCCAGCGGCTTGTTTGGGGGACAGGGGGCTAGTGGCTACACCTTC
cdr3_aa: CASGLFGGQGASGYTF

v_call: TRBV28
j_call: TRBJ2-5
clone_size: NA
d_call: TRBD2
cdr3_nt: TGTGCCAGCAGCTCACTAGCGGGAAGAGGGGAGGAGACCCAGTACTTC
cdr3_aa: CASSSLAGRGEETQYF

v_call: TRBV5-6
j_call: TRBJ1-2
clone_size: once
d_call: NA
cdr3_nt: TGTGCCAGCAGTTCCCAGGGCCTAAGCTACACCTTC
cdr3_aa: CASSSQGLSYTF

v_call: TRBV2
j_call: TRBJ2-2
clone_size: NA
d_call: NA
cdr3_nt: TGTGCCAGCAGTGTTCCCGGGTCGGATTACACCGGGGAGCTGTTTTTT
cdr3_aa: CASSVPGSDYTGELFF

v_call: TRBV7-2
j_call: TRBJ2-1
clone_size: NA
d_call: NA
cdr3_nt: TGTGCCAGCAGCTTTCGGGGGTATGAGCAGTTCTTC
cdr3_aa: CASSFRGYEQFF

v_call: TRBV5-1
j_call: TRBJ2-7
clone_size: NA
d_call: TRBD2
cdr3_nt: TGCGCCAGCAGTAGCGGGAGGGCCCTCTACGAGCAGTACTTC
cdr3_aa: CASSSGRALYEQYF

v_call: TRBV14
j_call: TRBJ2-5
clone_size: NA
d_call: NA
cdr3_nt: TGTGCCAGCAGTGAAGATCTCAGATTGGAGACCCAGTACTTC
cdr3_aa: CASSEDLRLETQYF

v_call: TRBV30
j_call: TRBJ2-3
clone_size: NA
d_call: NA
cdr3_nt: TGTGCCTGGAGTATCCTCCCCGCGGGCAACACAGATACGCAGTATTTT
cdr3_aa: CAWSILPAGNTDTQYF

v_call: TRBV3-1/TRBV3-2
j_call: TRBJ2-1
clone_size: once
d_call: NA
cdr3_nt: TGTGCCAGCAGCCAAGAAGGGAGGACTTACAATGAGCAGTTCTTC
cdr3_aa: CASSQEGRTYNEQFF

v_call: TRBV29-1
j_call: TRBJ2-5
clone_size: NA
d_call: NA
cdr3_nt: TGCAGCGTTGGACCTTACCAGGGGAAGGGGACCCAGTACTTC
cdr3_aa: CSVGPYQGKGTQYF